This T cell receptor (beta chain) comes out of a study of PD-1 blockade in mismatch repair-deficient tumors. This clone has just one count. CDR1 and CDR2 from the germline V gene are SGHKS and YYEKEE (reference sequence). The CDR3 spans 14 residues. Trimming removed 2 bases from V and 5 bases from J, with 14 bases in between. Here immunoSEQ multiplex PCR was the method, and the copy in TCRdb shows in-frame clones only, minus some. The repertoire consists of around 120,000 clones, with almost 90% occurring once and the leading ten covering approximately 12%. The sample was peripheral blood, taken just over 70 weeks after starting pembrolizumab. The sequence was obtained from an adult with mismatch repair-deficient cancer. The chain is built from TRBV5-5 and TRBJ2-7; perhaps D is TRBD1 or TRBD2 (5 bases each). CDR3 coding DNA: TGTGCCAGCAGCTTAGAGGGGCCCTACGACGAGCAGTACTTC. Its protein product is CASSLEGPYDEQYF.